Listed below are T cell receptor beta chains from one sample, sequenced in a study of blood T cell repertoires in COVID-19. Repertoires were generated with immunoSEQ multiplex PCR, while TCRdb's copy carries only in-frame clones and drops some. The sample has 55,000 to 75,000 clones, around 84% seen once. Sequencing used peripheral blood. Receptors were obtained from a man aged 50 or older with acute or convalescent COVID-19. Both conserved end residues are part of each CDR3. A D gene is named only where the DNA matches it firmly. Size is stated for part of the rows, as once, few or many counts, or as a class when the clone is expanded.

D gene,J gene,clone size,V gene,CDR3 protein,CDR3 DNA
TRBD1,TRBJ1-4,NA,TRBV11-2,CASTGAPGEKLFF,TGTGCCAGTACAGGGGCTCCTGGAGAAAAACTGTTTTTT
NA,TRBJ2-5,NA,TRBV4-2,CASSQTGMRETQYF,TGTGCCAGCAGCCAAACAGGGATGAGAGAGACCCAGTACTTC
NA,TRBJ2-7,NA,TRBV9,CASSVETGSYEQYF,TGTGCCAGCAGCGTAGAAACAGGGTCCTACGAGCAGTACTTC
NA,TRBJ2-7,NA,TRBV6-5,CASSYSASSYEQYF,TGTGCCAGCAGTTACTCGGCTAGCAGCTACGAGCAGTACTTC
TRBD1,TRBJ1-2,NA,TRBV6-2/TRBV6-3,CASSHDRGPFGYTF,TGTGCCAGCAGCCACGACAGGGGACCTTTTGGCTACACCTTC
TRBD2,TRBJ2-1,NA,TRBV6-5,CASMPMGEGREQFF,TGTGCCAGCATGCCCATGGGGGAGGGCCGCGAGCAGTTCTTC
TRBD1,TRBJ2-2,NA,TRBV5-1,CASSLRGQGLGTGELFF,TGCGCCAGCAGCCTCCGAGGACAGGGCTTAGGCACCGGGGAGCTGTTTTTT
TRBD1,TRBJ1-6,NA,TRBV30,CAWRLAGGNSPLHF,TGTGCCTGGAGGCTAGCAGGGGGCAATTCACCCCTCCACTTT
NA,TRBJ2-2,NA,TRBV7-8,CASRPTGNTGELFF,TGTGCCAGCAGACCGACAGGGAACACCGGGGAGCTGTTTTTT
TRBD1,TRBJ2-7,NA,TRBV5-1,CASSRTGVQGEQYF,TGCGCCAGCAGCCGGACAGGGGTCCAGGGCGAGCAGTACTTC
NA,TRBJ1-1,NA,TRBV2,CASSAGNTEAFF,TGTGCCAGCAGTGCCGGGAACACTGAAGCTTTCTTT
NA,TRBJ1-2,NA,TRBV27,CASSLTFQGKGYTF,TGTGCCAGCAGTTTAACGTTCCAGGGTAAGGGCTACACCTTC
NA,TRBJ2-6,few,TRBV11-3,CASSLNLGANVLTF,TGTGCCAGCAGCCTCAACTTGGGGGCCAACGTCCTGACTTTC
NA,TRBJ1-2,NA,TRBV14,CASSQASRVSYTF,TGTGCCAGCAGCCAGGCTTCCAGGGTCTCTTACACCTTC
TRBD1,TRBJ1-5,NA,TRBV5-6,CASSLVSGRGLDSNQPQHF,TGTGCCAGCAGCTTGGTGTCAGGCAGGGGGCTAGATAGCAATCAGCCCCAGCATTTT
NA,TRBJ2-1,NA,TRBV6-5,CASRRDSSYNEQFF,TGTGCCAGTCGGCGGGACAGCTCCTACAATGAGCAGTTCTTC
NA,TRBJ1-5,NA,TRBV6-4,CASTRGRDYSNQPQHF,TGTGCCAGCACCCGGGGGAGGGATTATAGCAATCAGCCCCAGCATTTT
NA,TRBJ1-2,NA,TRBV2,CASSEAAVGYGYTF,TGTGCCAGCAGTGAAGCGGCGGTCGGCTATGGCTACACCTTC
TRBD2,TRBJ2-7,NA,TRBV10-1,CASSEGTSGLYEQYF,TGCGCCAGCAGTGAGGGGACTAGCGGGCTCTACGAGCAGTACTTC
NA,TRBJ2-7,NA,TRBV7-8,CASSLGRDKTSTYEQYF,TGTGCCAGCAGCTTAGGTAGGGACAAAACCTCTACCTACGAGCAGTACTTC
NA,TRBJ1-1,NA,TRBV5-1,CASFQGLNTEAFF,TGCGCCAGCTTTCAGGGCTTGAACACTGAAGCTTTCTTT
TRBD1,TRBJ2-3,NA,TRBV6-2/TRBV6-3,CASSYQQGANLADTQYF,TGTGCCAGCAGTTACCAACAGGGGGCGAATTTGGCAGATACGCAGTATTTT
TRBD2,TRBJ2-2,few,TRBV6-5,CASSYAASGGAGELFF,TGTGCCAGCAGTTACGCGGCTAGCGGGGGGGCCGGGGAGCTGTTTTTT
TRBD1,TRBJ1-4,NA,TRBV9,CASSVAQGAQGEKLFF,TGTGCCAGCAGCGTAGCCCAGGGGGCGCAGGGTGAAAAACTGTTTTTT
NA,TRBJ1-6,once,TRBV27,CASSFGGSGNSPLHF,TGTGCCAGCAGTTTTGGAGGGAGTGGTAATTCACCCCTCCACTTT
TRBD1,TRBJ1-5,NA,TRBV10-3,CAISESGTGSNQPQHF,TGTGCCATCAGTGAGTCGGGGACAGGGAGCAATCAGCCCCAGCATTTT
NA,TRBJ2-2,NA,TRBV5-6,CASSTGFRELFF,TGTGCCAGCAGTACAGGGTTCCGGGAGCTGTTTTTT
TRBD2,TRBJ2-1,NA,TRBV10-1,CASSELAGFDNEQFF,TGCGCCAGCAGTGAACTAGCGGGGTTCGACAATGAGCAGTTCTTC
NA,TRBJ1-1,NA,TRBV12-5,CASGLTGSTEAFF,TGTGCTAGTGGCCTTACAGGGAGCACTGAAGCTTTCTTT
TRBD1,TRBJ1-2,NA,TRBV5-4,CASSLYRGEHYGYTF,TGTGCCAGCAGCTTATACAGGGGTGAACACTATGGCTACACCTTC
NA,TRBJ2-7,NA,TRBV6-1,CASSEAHGAYEQYF,TGTGCCAGCAGTGAAGCGCACGGTGCCTACGAGCAGTACTTC
NA,TRBJ1-6,NA,TRBV13,CASSHPTSPLHF,TGTGCCAGCAGCCATCCTACTTCACCCCTCCACTTT
NA,TRBJ2-1,NA,TRBV2,CASSEEVGTAKVEQFF,TGTGCCAGCAGTGAAGAGGTCGGGACTGCCAAAGTGGAGCAGTTCTTC
TRBD1,TRBJ1-1,NA,TRBV11-3,CASSLGWTGNTEAFF,TGTGCCAGCAGCTTAGGATGGACAGGGAACACTGAAGCTTTCTTT
NA,TRBJ2-7,NA,TRBV25-1,CASRNYYEQYF,TGTGCCAGCAGAAACTACTACGAGCAGTACTTC
TRBD1,TRBJ2-2,NA,TRBV3-1/TRBV3-2,CASSAGDRGELQAGELFF,TGTGCCAGCAGCGCCGGGGACAGGGGTGAACTACAGGCCGGGGAGCTGTTTTTT
NA,TRBJ2-7,NA,TRBV15,CATSRDLHEQYF,TGTGCCACCAGCAGAGATCTCCACGAGCAGTACTTC
TRBD1,TRBJ2-7,few,TRBV6-5,CASIRTGDSSYEQYF,TGTGCCAGCATTAGGACAGGGGATTCCTCCTACGAGCAGTACTTC
TRBD1,TRBJ1-1,once,TRBV3-1/TRBV3-2,CASSPTGAGTEAFF,TGTGCCAGCAGCCCTACAGGGGCTGGCACTGAAGCTTTCTTT
TRBD2,TRBJ2-7,once,TRBV9,CASSEGLAPGYEQYF,TGTGCCAGCAGCGAAGGACTAGCCCCGGGTTACGAGCAGTACTTC
TRBD1,TRBJ1-2,NA,TRBV6-6,CASQTGLIGYTF,TGTGCCAGCCAGACAGGGTTGATCGGCTACACCTTC
NA,TRBJ1-1,NA,TRBV15,CATSRVSGGGKAFF,TGTGCCACCAGCAGAGTATCAGGAGGAGGGAAAGCTTTCTTT
NA,TRBJ1-5,NA,TRBV19,CASSVDRWGYQPQHF,TGTGCCAGTAGTGTCGACAGGTGGGGATATCAGCCCCAGCATTTT
TRBD2,TRBJ2-2,NA,TRBV2,CASRGLAGNTGELFF,TGTGCCAGCAGAGGACTAGCGGGTAACACCGGGGAGCTGTTTTTT
TRBD1,TRBJ2-2,NA,TRBV5-4,CASSLAGQGSHTGELFF,TGTGCCAGCAGCTTGGCGGGACAGGGCTCTCACACCGGGGAGCTGTTTTTT
TRBD1,TRBJ2-5,NA,TRBV7-3,CASSPRTGNQETQYF,TGTGCCAGCAGCCCGCGGACAGGGAACCAAGAGACCCAGTACTTC
NA,TRBJ1-4,NA,TRBV5-6,CASSGYYSDEKLFF,TGTGCCAGCAGCGGGTACTATAGCGACGAAAAACTGTTTTTT